The rows below give T cell receptor beta chains drawn from one sample of a study of T cell responses to AZD1222 COVID-19 vaccine. The protocol was immunoSEQ multiplex PCR, while the TCRdb copy is restricted to in-frame clones and leaves out a portion. Found here are 120,000 or so clones, roughly nine tenths of them singletons; the top ten hold roughly 1.6%. Sequencing was performed on peripheral blood, taken on day 0 of AZD1222 vaccination. These receptors all come from an adult in good health. The CDR3 runs from the conserved cysteine through the conserved F or W. The D gene is left open where the match is weak. Clone size is not always given. Where it is, it says once, few, many or a class for expanded clones.

DNA: TGTGCCAGCAGCGGAAAGCGGGCCTCTCTCGTGGAGCTGTTTTTT
CDR3: CASSGKRASLVELFF
D: -
J: TRBJ2-2
V: TRBV2
size: once

DNA: TGTGCCAGCAGCTTATCCAAGAACGAGCAGTACTTC
CDR3: CASSLSKNEQYF
D: -
J: TRBJ2-7
V: TRBV11-2
size: -

DNA: TGCGCCAGCAGTAGGGTAGCGGACATCCGGCCCTACGAGCAGTACTTC
CDR3: CASSRVADIRPYEQYF
D: -
J: TRBJ2-7
V: TRBV10-2
size: -

DNA: TGTGCCAGCTCAAAGGATAATCAGCCCCAGCATTTT
CDR3: CASSKDNQPQHF
D: -
J: TRBJ1-5
V: TRBV18
size: -

DNA: TGTGCCAGTAGTATAATAGAATCCACTGAAGCTTTCTTT
CDR3: CASSIIESTEAFF
D: -
J: TRBJ1-1
V: TRBV19
size: -

DNA: TGTGCCATCAGGGACAGGGGGCAGAATTCACCCCTCCACTTT
CDR3: CAIRDRGQNSPLHF
D: TRBD1
J: TRBJ1-6
V: TRBV10-3
size: -

DNA: TGTGCCAGCAGCCCAGGACAGCTAGCGGGAGGGTTGGGGACCGGGGAGCTGTTTTTT
CDR3: CASSPGQLAGGLGTGELFF
D: TRBD2
J: TRBJ2-2
V: TRBV7-2
size: -

DNA: TGTGCCAGCAGGCCGTCGATTGGGGGGAATGAGCAGTTCTTC
CDR3: CASRPSIGGNEQFF
D: -
J: TRBJ2-1
V: TRBV28
size: -

DNA: TGTGCCAGCAGTTTAAAGCCTGGAGGTCGCTACGAGCAGTACTTC
CDR3: CASSLKPGGRYEQYF
D: -
J: TRBJ2-7
V: TRBV27
size: -

DNA: TGTGCCAGTAGTATATGGTTTAGCACAGATACGCAGTATTTT
CDR3: CASSIWFSTDTQYF
D: -
J: TRBJ2-3
V: TRBV19
size: -

DNA: TGTGCCAGCAGCGCGAGAGACACTAATACTAACTATGGCTACACCTTC
CDR3: CASSARDTNTNYGYTF
D: -
J: TRBJ1-2
V: TRBV9
size: -

DNA: TGTGCCAGTAGTACCCCGTTCGTGGGTCCGAGGCATGAGCAGTTCTTC
CDR3: CASSTPFVGPRHEQFF
D: -
J: TRBJ2-1
V: TRBV19
size: -

DNA: TGTGCCAGCAGCTTTGCCAGGGGGAACACTGAAGCTTTCTTT
CDR3: CASSFARGNTEAFF
D: -
J: TRBJ1-1
V: TRBV7-2
size: once

DNA: TGTGCCAGCATGAGAGTCCCGCAGGATAATTCACCCCTCCACTTT
CDR3: CASMRVPQDNSPLHF
D: -
J: TRBJ1-6
V: TRBV6-5
size: -

DNA: TGTGCCAGCAGCTTTAGGGCTAATTCACCCCTCCACTTT
CDR3: CASSFRANSPLHF
D: -
J: TRBJ1-6
V: TRBV5-8
size: -

DNA: TGTGCCAGCAGCAGGACGGCCGCCTACGAGCAGTACTTC
CDR3: CASSRTAAYEQYF
D: -
J: TRBJ2-7
V: TRBV6-5
size: -

DNA: TGTGCCAGCAGTTACTCTCTAGCTACGGGGTTGTACAATGAGCAGTTCTTC
CDR3: CASSYSLATGLYNEQFF
D: -
J: TRBJ2-1
V: TRBV6-2/TRBV6-3
size: -

DNA: TGTGCCAGCAGCACCTGGGCGCCAAAAACCTACGAGCAGTACTTC
CDR3: CASSTWAPKTYEQYF
D: -
J: TRBJ2-7
V: TRBV7-9
size: few

DNA: TGTGCCAGCCAACGGACAGTGTCCTACGAGCAGTACTTC
CDR3: CASQRTVSYEQYF
D: -
J: TRBJ2-7
V: TRBV6-5
size: -

DNA: TGTGCCAGCAGACGTGAAAGGGTTGCAGCTTTCTTT
CDR3: CASRRERVAAFF
D: -
J: TRBJ1-1
V: TRBV12-3/TRBV12-4
size: -

DNA: TGTGCCAGTTGGACAGTGGGCAATCAGCCCCAGCATTTT
CDR3: CASWTVGNQPQHF
D: -
J: TRBJ1-5
V: TRBV27
size: -

DNA: TGCAGCGTCGCTGCTACAAACACCATATATTTT
CDR3: CSVAATNTIYF
D: -
J: TRBJ1-3
V: TRBV29-1
size: -